This paragraph reports one TCR beta chain. The entry originates in a study of blood T cell repertoires in COVID-19. Study-level information: Whether acute or convalescent, the COVID-19 samples came from the United States, Italy and Spain.

Clones were sequenced by immunoSEQ multiplex PCR, and TCRdb holds only the in-frame ones, with some missing. The profile shows 50,000 to 65,000 clones, roughly 74% of them singletons. The CDR3 is 13 amino acids. V dropped 0 bases and J dropped 4 bases, with 7 bases sitting between them. Germline CDR1 LNHNV, CDR2 YYDKDF (reference sequence). The chain combines TRBV15 with TRBJ2-7; a weak D match, TRBD1 (6 bases). The material sequenced was peripheral blood. This TCR came from a woman older than 75 with acute or convalescent COVID-19. CDR3 coding DNA: TGTGCCACCAGCAGAGATACAGGGTACGAGCAGTACTTC. This sequence encodes CATSRDTGYEQYF.